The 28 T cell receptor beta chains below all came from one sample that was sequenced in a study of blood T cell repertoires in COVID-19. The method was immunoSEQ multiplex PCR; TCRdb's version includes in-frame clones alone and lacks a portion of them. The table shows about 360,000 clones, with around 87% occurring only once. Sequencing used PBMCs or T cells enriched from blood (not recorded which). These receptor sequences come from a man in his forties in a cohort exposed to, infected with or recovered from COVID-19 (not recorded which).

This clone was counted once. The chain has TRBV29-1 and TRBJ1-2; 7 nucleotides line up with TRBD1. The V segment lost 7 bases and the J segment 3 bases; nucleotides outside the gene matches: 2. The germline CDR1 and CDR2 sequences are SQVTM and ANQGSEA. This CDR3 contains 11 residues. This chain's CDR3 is CSEGTDYGYTF. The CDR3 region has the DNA TGCAGCGAGGGGACAGACTATGGCTACACCTTC.

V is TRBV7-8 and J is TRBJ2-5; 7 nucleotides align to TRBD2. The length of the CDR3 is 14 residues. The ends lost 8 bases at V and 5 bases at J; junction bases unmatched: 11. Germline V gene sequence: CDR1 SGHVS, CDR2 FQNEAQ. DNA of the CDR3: TGTGCCAGCTGTGTAAGGGGAGGGGAGGAGACCCAGTACTTC. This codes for CASCVRGGEETQYF.

The CDR3 DNA is TGTGCCACCAGTGACCGAGACAGGGGATACCCTCAGTTCTTC. Translated: CATSDRDRGYPQFF. This rearrangement joins TRBV24-1 to TRBJ2-1; 8 positions agree with TRBD1. CDR1 is KGHDR, CDR2 SFDVKD, per germline. The CDR3 is made up of 14 amino acids. V trimming: 4 bases; J trimming: 13 bases; junction bases outside the gene matches: 11.

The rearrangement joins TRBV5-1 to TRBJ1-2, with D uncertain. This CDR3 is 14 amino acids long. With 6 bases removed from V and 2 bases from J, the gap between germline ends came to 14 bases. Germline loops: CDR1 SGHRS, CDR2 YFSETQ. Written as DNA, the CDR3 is TGCGCCAGCAAACCGCAGGCCCTGAACTATGGCTACACCTTC. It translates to CASKPQALNYGYTF.

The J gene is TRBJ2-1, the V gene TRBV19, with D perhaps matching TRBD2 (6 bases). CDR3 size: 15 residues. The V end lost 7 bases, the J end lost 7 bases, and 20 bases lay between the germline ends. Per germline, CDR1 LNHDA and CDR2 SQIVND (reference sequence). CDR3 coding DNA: TGTGCCAGTAAAATCTGGTCGGGAGTAGGGAATGAGCAGTTCTTC. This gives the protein CASKIWSGVGNEQFF.

The CDR3 DNA follows: TGTGCCAGCAGAGGGCCGGGACTCCATTCGCCCGGGGAGCTGTTTTTT. Its translation is CASRGPGLHSPGELFF. This chain links TRBV5-8 with TRBJ2-2; possible D gene TRBD2, 6 bases. The CDR3 has 16 amino acids. Trimming pared 5 bases from V and 6 bases from J, leaving 20 bases between. Germline CDR1 SGHTS, CDR2 YDEGEE.

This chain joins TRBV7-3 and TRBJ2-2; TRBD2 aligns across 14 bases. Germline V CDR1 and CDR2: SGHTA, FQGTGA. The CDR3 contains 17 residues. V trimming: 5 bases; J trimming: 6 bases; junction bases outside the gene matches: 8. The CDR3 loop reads CASSRQTSGRAAGELFF. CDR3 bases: TGTGCCAGCAGCCGACAGACTAGCGGGAGGGCCGCCGGGGAGCTGTTTTTT.

The CDR3 DNA reads as TGCAGCGCTGGTTACAGGGGAGAGACCCAGTACTTC. It codes for CSAGYRGETQYF. The rearrangement uses TRBV29-1 and TRBJ2-5, with 7 bases matching TRBD1. V lost 7 bases and J lost 4; bases outside the gene matches: 6. Germline-derived CDR1 and CDR2 are SQVTM and ANQGSEA. The CDR3 covers 12 residues.

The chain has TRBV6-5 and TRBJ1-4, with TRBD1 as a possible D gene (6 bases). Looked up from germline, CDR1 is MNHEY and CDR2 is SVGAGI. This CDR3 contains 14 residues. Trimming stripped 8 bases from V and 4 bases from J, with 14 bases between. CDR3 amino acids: CASLTGQLNEKLFF. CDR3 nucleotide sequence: TGTGCCAGCTTGACGGGACAACTTAATGAAAAACTGTTTTTT.

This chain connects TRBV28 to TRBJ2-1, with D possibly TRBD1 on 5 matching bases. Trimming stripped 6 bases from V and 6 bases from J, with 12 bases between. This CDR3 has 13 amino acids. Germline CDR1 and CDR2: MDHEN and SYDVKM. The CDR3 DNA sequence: TGTGCCAGCAGAAGGACAAGGAGCAATGAGCAGTTCTTC. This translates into CASRRTRSNEQFF. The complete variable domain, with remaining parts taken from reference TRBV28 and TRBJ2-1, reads DVKVTQSSRYLVKRTGEKVFLECVQDMDHENMFWYRQDPGLGLRLIYFSYDVKMKEKGDIPEGYSVSREKKERFSLILESASTNQTSMYLCASRRTRSNEQFFGPGTRLTVL.

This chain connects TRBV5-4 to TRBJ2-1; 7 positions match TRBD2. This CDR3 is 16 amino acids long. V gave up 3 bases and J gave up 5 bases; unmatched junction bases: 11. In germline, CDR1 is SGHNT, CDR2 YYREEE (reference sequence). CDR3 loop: CASSSQGSGLDNEQFF. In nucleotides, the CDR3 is TGTGCCAGCAGCTCCCAAGGTAGCGGGTTGGACAATGAGCAGTTCTTC. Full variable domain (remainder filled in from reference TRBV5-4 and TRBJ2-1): ETGVTQSPTHLIKTRGQQVTLRCSSQSGHNTVSWYQQALGQGPQFIFQYYREEENGRGNFPPRFSGLQFPNYSSELNVNALELDDSALYLCASSSQGSGLDNEQFFGPGTRLTVL.

The CDR3, as DNA: TGTGCCATCAGTGGACAGGGAGGTCCTAATCAGCCCCAGCATTTT. It translates to CAISGQGGPNQPQHF. The chain carries TRBV10-3 and TRBJ1-5; TRBD1 aligns across 7 bases. The ends lost 4 bases at V and 4 bases at J; junction bases unmatched: 7. The V gene's germline CDR1 is ENHRY and CDR2 SYGVKD. The CDR3 totals 15 residues.

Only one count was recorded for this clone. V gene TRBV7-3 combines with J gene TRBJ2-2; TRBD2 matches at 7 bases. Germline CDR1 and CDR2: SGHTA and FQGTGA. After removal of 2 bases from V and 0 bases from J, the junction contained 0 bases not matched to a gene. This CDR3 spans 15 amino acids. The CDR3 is CASSLAGANTGELFF. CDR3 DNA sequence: TGTGCCAGCAGCTTAGCGGGAGCGAACACCGGGGAGCTGTTTTTT.

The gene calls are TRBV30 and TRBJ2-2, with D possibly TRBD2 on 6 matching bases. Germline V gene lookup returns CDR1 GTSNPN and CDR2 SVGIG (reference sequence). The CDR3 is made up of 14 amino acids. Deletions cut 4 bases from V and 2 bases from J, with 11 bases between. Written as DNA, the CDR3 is TGTGCCTGGACCTGGGACTTTAACACCGGGGAGCTGTTTTTT. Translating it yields CAWTWDFNTGELFF.

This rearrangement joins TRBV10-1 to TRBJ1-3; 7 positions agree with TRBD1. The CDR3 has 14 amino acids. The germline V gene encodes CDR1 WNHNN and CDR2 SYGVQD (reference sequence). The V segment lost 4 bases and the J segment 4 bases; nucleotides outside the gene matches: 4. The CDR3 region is CASSAGQNGNTIYF. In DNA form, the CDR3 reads TGCGCCAGCAGTGCGGGACAGAACGGAAACACCATATATTTT.

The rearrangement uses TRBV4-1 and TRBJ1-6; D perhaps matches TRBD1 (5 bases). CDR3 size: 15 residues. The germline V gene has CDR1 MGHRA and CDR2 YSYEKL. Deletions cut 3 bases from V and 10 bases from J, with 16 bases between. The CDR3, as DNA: TGCGCCAGCAGCCAGGAATCGGGGGTCAGGTCACCCCTCCACTTT. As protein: CASSQESGVRSPLHF.

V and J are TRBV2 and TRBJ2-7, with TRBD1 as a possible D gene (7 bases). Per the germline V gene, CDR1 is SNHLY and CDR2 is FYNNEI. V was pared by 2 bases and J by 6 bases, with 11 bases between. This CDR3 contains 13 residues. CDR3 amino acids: CASSETQGGEQYF. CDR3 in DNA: TGTGCCAGCAGTGAAACCCAGGGGGGCGAGCAGTACTTC.

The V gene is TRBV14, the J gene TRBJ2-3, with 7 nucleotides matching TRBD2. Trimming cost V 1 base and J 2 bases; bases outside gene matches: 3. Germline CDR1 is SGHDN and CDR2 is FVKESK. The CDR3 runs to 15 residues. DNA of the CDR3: TGTGCCAGCAGCCAAGGACTAGCTTACACAGATACGCAGTATTTT. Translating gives CASSQGLAYTDTQYF.

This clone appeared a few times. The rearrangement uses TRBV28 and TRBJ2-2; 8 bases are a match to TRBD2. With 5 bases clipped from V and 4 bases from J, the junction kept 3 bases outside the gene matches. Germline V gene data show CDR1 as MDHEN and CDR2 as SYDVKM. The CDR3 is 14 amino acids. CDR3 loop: CASSETSGTGELFF. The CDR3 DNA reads TGTGCCAGCAGTGAAACTAGCGGCACCGGGGAGCTGTTTTTT.

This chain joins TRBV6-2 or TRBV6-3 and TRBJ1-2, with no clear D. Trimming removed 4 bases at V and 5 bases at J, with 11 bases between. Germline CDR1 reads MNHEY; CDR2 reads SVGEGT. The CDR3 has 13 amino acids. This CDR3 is CASSSRTGYGYTF. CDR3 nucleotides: TGTGCCAGCAGTTCCCGGACGGGGTATGGCTACACCTTC.

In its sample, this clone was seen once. Written as DNA, the CDR3 is TGCGCCAGCAGTCTACAGGGGAGCACTGAAGCTTTCTTT. Its protein product is CASSLQGSTEAFF. This sequence joins TRBV5-1 and TRBJ1-1; 7 bases fit TRBD1. This CDR3 has 13 amino acids. V trimming: 5 bases; J trimming: 4 bases; junction bases outside the gene matches: 5. Germline V gene data show CDR1 as SGHRS and CDR2 as YFSETQ.

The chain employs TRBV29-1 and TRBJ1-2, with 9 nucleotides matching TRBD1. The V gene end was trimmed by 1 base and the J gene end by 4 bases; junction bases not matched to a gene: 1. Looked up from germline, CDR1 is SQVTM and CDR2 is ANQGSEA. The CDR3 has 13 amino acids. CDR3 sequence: CSVEGTGAYGYTF. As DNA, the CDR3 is TGCAGCGTTGAAGGGACAGGGGCCTATGGCTACACCTTC. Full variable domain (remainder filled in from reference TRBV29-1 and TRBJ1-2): SAVISQKPSRDICQRGTSLTIQCQVDSQVTMMFWYRQQPGQSLTLIATANQGSEATYESGFVIDKFPISRPNLTFSTLTVSNMSPEDSSIYLCSVEGTGAYGYTFGSGTRLTVV.

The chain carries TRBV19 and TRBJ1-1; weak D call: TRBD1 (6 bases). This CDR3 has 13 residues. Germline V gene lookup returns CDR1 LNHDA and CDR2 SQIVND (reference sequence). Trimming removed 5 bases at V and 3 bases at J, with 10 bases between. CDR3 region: CASSGQLYTEAFF. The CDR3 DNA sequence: TGTGCCAGTAGTGGACAGTTATACACTGAAGCTTTCTTT.

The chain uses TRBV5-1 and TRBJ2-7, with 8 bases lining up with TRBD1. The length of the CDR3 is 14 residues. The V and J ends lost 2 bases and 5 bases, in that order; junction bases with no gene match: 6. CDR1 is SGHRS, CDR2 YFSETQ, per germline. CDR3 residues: CASSFPDRAHEQYF. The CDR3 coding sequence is TGCGCCAGCAGCTTCCCGGACAGGGCCCACGAGCAGTACTTC.

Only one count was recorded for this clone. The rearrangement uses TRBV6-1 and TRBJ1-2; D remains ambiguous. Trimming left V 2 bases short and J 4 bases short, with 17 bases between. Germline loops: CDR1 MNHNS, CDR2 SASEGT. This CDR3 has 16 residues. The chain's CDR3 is CASSELAAPRGYGYTF. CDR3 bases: TGTGCCAGCAGTGAATTGGCGGCTCCCCGGGGCTATGGCTACACCTTC.

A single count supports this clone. In DNA form, the CDR3 reads TGTGCCAGCTCACCCAGACAGGGTGCTGAAAAACTGTTTTTT. As protein: CASSPRQGAEKLFF. V gene TRBV18 combines with J gene TRBJ1-4, with 7 bases aligning to TRBD1. V dropped 3 bases and J dropped 7; count of bases not matched to a gene: 5. Germline CDR1 KGHSH, CDR2 LQKENI. This CDR3 region has 14 residues.

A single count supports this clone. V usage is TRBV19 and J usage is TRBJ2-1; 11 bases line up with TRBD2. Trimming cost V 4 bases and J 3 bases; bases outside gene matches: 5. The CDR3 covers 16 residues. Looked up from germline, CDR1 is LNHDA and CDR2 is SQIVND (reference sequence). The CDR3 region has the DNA TGTGCCAGTAGTAGAGGGACTAGCGGTTACTACAATGAGCAGTTCTTC. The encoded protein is CASSRGTSGYYNEQFF.

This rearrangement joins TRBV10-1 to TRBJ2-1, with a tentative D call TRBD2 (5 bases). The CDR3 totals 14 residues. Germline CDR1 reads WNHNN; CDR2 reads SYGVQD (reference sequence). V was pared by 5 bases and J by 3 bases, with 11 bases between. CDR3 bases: TGCGCCAGCAGTTATGCGGGCCTCTACAATGAGCAGTTCTTC. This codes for CASSYAGLYNEQFF.